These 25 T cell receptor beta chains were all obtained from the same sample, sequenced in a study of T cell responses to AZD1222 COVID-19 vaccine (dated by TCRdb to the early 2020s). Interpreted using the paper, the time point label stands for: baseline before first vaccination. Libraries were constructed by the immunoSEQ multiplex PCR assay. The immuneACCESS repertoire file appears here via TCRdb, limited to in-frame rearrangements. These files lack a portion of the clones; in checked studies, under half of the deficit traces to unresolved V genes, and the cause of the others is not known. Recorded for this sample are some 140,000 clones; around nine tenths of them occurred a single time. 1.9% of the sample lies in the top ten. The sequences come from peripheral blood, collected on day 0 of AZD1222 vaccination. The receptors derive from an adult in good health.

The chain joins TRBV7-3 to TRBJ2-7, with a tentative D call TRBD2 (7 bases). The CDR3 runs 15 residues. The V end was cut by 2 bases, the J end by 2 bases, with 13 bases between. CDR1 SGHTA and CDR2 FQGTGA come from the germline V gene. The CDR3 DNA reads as TGTGCCAGCAGCTTATTGGCGGGGGCGGCCTACGAGCAGTACTTC. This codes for CASSLLAGAAYEQYF. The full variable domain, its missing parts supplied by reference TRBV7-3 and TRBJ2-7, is GAGVSQTPSNKVTEKGKYVELRCDPISGHTALYWYRQSLGQGPEFLIYFQGTGAADDSGLPNDRFFAVRPEGSVSTLKIQRTERGDSAVYLCASSLLAGAAYEQYFGPGTRLTVT.

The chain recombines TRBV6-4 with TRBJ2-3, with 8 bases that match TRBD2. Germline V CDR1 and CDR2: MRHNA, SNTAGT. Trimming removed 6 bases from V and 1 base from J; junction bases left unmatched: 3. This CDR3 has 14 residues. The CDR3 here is CASSALAGTDTQYF. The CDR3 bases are TGTGCCAGCAGCGCACTAGCGGGCACAGATACGCAGTATTTT.

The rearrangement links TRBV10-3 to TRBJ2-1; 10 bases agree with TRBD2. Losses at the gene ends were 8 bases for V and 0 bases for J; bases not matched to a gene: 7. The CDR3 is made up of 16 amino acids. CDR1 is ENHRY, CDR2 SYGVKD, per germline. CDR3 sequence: CAIGLAGDSSYNEQFF. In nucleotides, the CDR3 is TGTGCCATCGGGCTAGCGGGGGATAGCTCCTACAATGAGCAGTTCTTC.

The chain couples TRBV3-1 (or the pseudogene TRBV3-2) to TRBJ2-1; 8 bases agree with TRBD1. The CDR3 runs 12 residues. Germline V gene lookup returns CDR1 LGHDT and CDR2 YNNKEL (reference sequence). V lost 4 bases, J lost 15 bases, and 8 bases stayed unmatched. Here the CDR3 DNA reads TGTGCCAGCAGCCTATGGACAGGGTCGACGTTCTTC. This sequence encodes CASSLWTGSTFF.

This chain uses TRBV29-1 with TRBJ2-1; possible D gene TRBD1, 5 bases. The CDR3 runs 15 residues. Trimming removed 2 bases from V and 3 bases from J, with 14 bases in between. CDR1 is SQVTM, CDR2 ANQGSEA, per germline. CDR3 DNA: TGCAGCGTTGAAATCCCGACAGCCTTCTACAATGAGCAGTTCTTC. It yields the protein CSVEIPTAFYNEQFF.

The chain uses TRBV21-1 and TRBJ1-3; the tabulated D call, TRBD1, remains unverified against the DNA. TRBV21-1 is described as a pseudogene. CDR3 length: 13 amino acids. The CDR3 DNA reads TGTGCCAGCAGCGACAGACCTGGAAACACCATATATTTT. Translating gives CASSDRPGNTIYF.

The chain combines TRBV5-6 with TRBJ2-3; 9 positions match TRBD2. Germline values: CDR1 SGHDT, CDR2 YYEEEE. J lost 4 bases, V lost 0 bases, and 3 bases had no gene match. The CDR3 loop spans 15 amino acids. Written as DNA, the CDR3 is TGTGCCAGCAGCTTGGGCGGACTAGCGTCAGATACGCAGTATTTT. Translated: CASSLGGLASDTQYF. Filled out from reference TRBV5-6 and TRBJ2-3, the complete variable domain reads DAGVTQSPTHLIKTRGQQVTLRCSPKSGHDTVSWYQQALGQGPQFIFQYYEEEERQRGNFPDRFSGHQFPNYSSELNVNALLLGDSALYLCASSLGGLASDTQYFGPGTRLTVL.

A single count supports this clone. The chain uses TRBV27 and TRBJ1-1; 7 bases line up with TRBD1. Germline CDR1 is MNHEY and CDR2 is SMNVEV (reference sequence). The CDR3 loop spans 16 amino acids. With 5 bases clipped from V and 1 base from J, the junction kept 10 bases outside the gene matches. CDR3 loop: CASSMLTGVGNTEAFF. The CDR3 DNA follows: TGTGCCAGCAGTATGTTAACAGGGGTGGGGAACACTGAAGCTTTCTTT.

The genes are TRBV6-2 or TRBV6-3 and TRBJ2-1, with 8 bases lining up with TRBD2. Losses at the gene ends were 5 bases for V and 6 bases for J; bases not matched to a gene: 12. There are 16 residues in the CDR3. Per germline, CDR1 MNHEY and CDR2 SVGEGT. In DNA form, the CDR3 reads TGTGCCAGCAGTCCCTTAGCGGGGACGACTCGCAATGAGCAGTTCTTC. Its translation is CASSPLAGTTRNEQFF.

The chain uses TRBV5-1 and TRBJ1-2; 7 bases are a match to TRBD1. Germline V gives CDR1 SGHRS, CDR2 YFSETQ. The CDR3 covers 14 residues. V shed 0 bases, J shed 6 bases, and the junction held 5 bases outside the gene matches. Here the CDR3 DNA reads TGCGCCAGCAGCTTGGGGACAGGACCAAATGGCTACACCTTC. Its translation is CASSLGTGPNGYTF.

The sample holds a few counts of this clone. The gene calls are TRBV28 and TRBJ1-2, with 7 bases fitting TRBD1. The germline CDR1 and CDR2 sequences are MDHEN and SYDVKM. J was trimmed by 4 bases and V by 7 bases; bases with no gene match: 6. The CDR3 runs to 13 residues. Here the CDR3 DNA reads TGTGCCAGCACTGATGCAGGGGGCTATGGCTACACCTTC. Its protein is CASTDAGGYGYTF.

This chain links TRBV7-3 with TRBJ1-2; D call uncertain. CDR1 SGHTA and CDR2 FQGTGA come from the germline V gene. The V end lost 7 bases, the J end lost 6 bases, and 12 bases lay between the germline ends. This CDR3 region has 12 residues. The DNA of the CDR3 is TGTGCCAGCATAGAGCTCTCACATGGCTACACCTTC. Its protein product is CASIELSHGYTF.

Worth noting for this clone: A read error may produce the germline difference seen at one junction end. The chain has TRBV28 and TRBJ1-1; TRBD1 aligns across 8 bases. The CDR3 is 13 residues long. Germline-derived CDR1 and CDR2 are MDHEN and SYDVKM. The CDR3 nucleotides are TGTGCCAGCAGTTTAGTAGGGGCAGGGGGCGTACTCTTT. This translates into CASSLVGAGGVLF.

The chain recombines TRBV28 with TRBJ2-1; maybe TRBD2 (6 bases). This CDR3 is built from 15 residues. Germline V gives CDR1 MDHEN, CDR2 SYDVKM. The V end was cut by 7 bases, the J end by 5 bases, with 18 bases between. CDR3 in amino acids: CASTPVEGTNNEQFF. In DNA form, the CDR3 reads TGTGCCAGCACCCCCGTGGAGGGGACCAACAATGAGCAGTTCTTC.

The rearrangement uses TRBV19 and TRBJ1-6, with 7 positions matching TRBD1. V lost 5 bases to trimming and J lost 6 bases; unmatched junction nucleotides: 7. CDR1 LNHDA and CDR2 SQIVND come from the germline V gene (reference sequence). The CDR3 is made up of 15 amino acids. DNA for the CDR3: TGTGCCAGTAGTCTGAGGACAGGAACTAATTCACCCCTCCACTTT. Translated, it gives CASSLRTGTNSPLHF.

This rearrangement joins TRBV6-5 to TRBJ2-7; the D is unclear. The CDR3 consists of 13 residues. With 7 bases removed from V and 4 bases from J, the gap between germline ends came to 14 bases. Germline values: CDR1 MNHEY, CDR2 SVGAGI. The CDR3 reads CASKLSGQYEQYF. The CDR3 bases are TGTGCCAGCAAGTTATCCGGCCAATACGAGCAGTACTTC.

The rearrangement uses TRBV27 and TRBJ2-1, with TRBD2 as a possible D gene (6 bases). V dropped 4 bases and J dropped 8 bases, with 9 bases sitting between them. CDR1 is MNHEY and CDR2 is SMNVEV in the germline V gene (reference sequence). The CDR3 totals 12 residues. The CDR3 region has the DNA TGTGCCAGCAGTTCTCCGGGGGATGAGCAGTTCTTC. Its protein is CASSSPGDEQFF.

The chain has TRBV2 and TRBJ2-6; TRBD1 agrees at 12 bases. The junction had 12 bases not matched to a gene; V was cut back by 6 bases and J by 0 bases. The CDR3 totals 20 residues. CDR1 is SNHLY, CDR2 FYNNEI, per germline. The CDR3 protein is CASRGGTGGASYSGANVLTF. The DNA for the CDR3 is TGTGCCAGCAGGGGTGGGACAGGGGGCGCTTCCTACTCTGGGGCCAACGTCCTGACTTTC.

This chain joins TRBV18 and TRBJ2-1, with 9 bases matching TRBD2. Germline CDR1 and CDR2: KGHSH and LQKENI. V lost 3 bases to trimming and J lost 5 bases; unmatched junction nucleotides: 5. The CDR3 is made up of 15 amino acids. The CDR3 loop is CASSPLAGYDNEQFF. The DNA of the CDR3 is TGTGCCAGCTCACCTCTAGCGGGATACGACAATGAGCAGTTCTTC.

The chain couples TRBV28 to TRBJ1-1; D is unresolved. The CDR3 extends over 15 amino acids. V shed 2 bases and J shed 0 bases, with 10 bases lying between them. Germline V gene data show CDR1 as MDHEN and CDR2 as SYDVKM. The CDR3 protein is CASSLHSMVNTEAFF. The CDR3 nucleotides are TGTGCCAGCAGTTTACACAGCATGGTGAACACTGAAGCTTTCTTT.

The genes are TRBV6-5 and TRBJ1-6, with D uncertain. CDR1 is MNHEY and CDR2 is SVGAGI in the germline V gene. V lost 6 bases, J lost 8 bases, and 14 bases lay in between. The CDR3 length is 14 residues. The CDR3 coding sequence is TGTGCCAGCAGATACGAAACGTGGGATTCACCCCTCCACTTT. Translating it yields CASRYETWDSPLHF.

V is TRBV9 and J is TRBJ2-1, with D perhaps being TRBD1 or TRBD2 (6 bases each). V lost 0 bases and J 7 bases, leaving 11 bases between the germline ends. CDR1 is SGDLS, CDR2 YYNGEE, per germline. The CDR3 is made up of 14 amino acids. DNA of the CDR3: TGTGCCAGCAGCGTAGTAGGGGGGACGAATGAGCAGTTCTTC. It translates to CASSVVGGTNEQFF.

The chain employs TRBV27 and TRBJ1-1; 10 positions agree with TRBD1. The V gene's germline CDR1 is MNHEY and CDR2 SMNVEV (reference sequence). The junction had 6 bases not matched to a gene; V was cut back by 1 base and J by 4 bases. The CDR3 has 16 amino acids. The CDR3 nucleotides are TGTGCCAGCAGTTTATACCCGGACAGGGGGATCACTGAAGCTTTCTTT. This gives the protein CASSLYPDRGITEAFF.

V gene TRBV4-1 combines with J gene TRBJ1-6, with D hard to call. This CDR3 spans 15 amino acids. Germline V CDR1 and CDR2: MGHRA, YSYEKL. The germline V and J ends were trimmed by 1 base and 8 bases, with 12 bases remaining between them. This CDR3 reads CASSQVRQSYSPLHF. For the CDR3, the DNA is TGCGCCAGCAGCCAAGTTCGGCAGTCCTATTCACCCCTCCACTTT.

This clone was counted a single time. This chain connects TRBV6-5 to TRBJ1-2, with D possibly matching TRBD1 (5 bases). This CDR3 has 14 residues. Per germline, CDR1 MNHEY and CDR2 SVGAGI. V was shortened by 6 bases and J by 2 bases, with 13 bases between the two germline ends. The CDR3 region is CASSPGRLNYGYTF. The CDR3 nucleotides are TGTGCCAGCAGCCCAGGGCGATTGAACTATGGCTACACCTTC.